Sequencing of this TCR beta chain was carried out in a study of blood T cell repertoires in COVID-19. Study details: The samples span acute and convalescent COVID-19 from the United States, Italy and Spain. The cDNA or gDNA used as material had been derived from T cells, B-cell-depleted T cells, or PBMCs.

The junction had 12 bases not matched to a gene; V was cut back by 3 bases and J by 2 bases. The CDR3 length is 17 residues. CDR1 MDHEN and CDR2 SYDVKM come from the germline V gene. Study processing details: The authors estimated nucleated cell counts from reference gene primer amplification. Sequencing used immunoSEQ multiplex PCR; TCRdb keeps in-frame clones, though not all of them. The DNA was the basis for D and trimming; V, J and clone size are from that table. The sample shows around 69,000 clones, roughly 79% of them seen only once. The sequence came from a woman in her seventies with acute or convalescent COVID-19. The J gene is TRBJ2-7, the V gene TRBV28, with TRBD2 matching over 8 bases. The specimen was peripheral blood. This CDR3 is CASSFPAGPLAAYEQYF. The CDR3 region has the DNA TGTGCCAGCAGTTTCCCCGCTGGTCCACTAGCGGCCTACGAGCAGTACTTC.